These 22 T cell receptor beta chains came from one sample sequenced in a study of CD8+ T cells in alopecia areata. RNA extraction was followed by reverse transcription into cDNA, which acted as the sequencing template. Sequencing was performed with immunoSEQ multiplex PCR; in TCRdb, only in-frame clones are kept and a portion is missing. The sample contains 90,000 to 150,000 clones, about 50% of which appear only once. Treatment here: oral pan-JAK inhibitor, 5-10 mg twice daily. Sequenced material: CD4+ T cells sorted from blood, taken at week 4, from a patient treated with tofacitinib. These receptors were collected from a human donor with alopecia areata.

V gene TRBV29-1 combines with J gene TRBJ2-3; 8 nucleotides line up with TRBD2. The CDR3 contains 16 residues. Trimming removed 7 bases from V and 0 bases from J; junction bases left unmatched: 12. The germline CDR1 and CDR2 sequences are SQVTM and ANQGSEA. CDR3 nucleotides: TGCAGCGCCGAACTGCGGGCGGGAGGCAGCACAGATACGCAGTATTTT. Translated: CSAELRAGGSTDTQYF.

This clone was recorded a few times. The rearrangement joins TRBV28 to TRBJ2-7; a weak D match, TRBD1 (6 bases). This CDR3 spans 15 amino acids. V was shortened by 5 bases and J by 2 bases, with 16 bases between the two germline ends. Germline V gives CDR1 MDHEN, CDR2 SYDVKM. This chain's CDR3 is CASSPRQAGTYEQYF. The CDR3 bases are TGTGCCAGCAGTCCTCGACAGGCCGGCACCTACGAGCAGTACTTC.

The chain uses TRBV30 and TRBJ1-1; D might be TRBD1 (5 bases). The germline CDR1 and CDR2 sequences are GTSNPN and SVGIG (reference sequence). The CDR3 loop spans 13 amino acids. Trimming pared 2 bases from V and 3 bases from J, leaving 10 bases between. The DNA of the CDR3 is TGTGCCTGGAGTCTGTCGGGGGACACTGAAGCTTTCTTT. The encoded protein is CAWSLSGDTEAFF.

To note about this clone: Distinct nucleotide sequences in the sample also encode this CDR3. The chain has TRBV29-1 and TRBJ1-1; TRBD1 agrees at 8 bases. The V gene end was trimmed by 7 bases and the J gene end by 1 base; junction bases not matched to a gene: 2. This CDR3 comprises 12 residues. The germline V gene encodes CDR1 SQVTM and CDR2 ANQGSEA. The CDR3 loop reads CSADRGNTEAFF. The DNA of the CDR3 is TGCAGCGCCGACAGGGGGAACACTGAAGCTTTCTTT. Combining the CDR3 with reference TRBV29-1 and TRBJ1-1 gives the whole variable domain SAVISQKPSRDICQRGTSLTIQCQVDSQVTMMFWYRQQPGQSLTLIATANQGSEATYESGFVIDKFPISRPNLTFSTLTVSNMSPEDSSIYLCSADRGNTEAFFGQGTRLTVV.

The chain combines TRBV6-5 with TRBJ1-2, with D possibly being TRBD1 (5 bases). Germline V gives CDR1 MNHEY, CDR2 SVGAGI. This CDR3 spans 12 amino acids. V shed 6 bases and J shed 7 bases, with 12 bases lying between them. CDR3 in amino acids: CASRATESGYTF. CDR3 coding DNA: TGTGCCAGCAGAGCGACAGAAAGTGGCTACACCTTC.

This clone is a singleton in its sample. The genes are TRBV2 and TRBJ1-2; maybe TRBD1 (5 bases). Per the germline V gene, CDR1 is SNHLY and CDR2 is FYNNEI. This CDR3 has 13 amino acids. Trimming removed 4 bases at V and 4 bases at J, with 10 bases between. CDR3 amino acids: CASSAGFGYGYTF. The CDR3, as DNA: TGTGCCAGCAGTGCAGGGTTTGGCTATGGCTACACCTTC.

This chain uses TRBV30 with TRBJ2-1, with D possibly TRBD2 on 5 matching bases. Trimming took off 2 bases at V and 4 bases at J, with 9 bases between the two ends. There are 13 residues in the CDR3. The germline V gene has CDR1 GTSNPN and CDR2 SVGIG (reference sequence). This CDR3 reads CAWSPGGYNEQFF. As DNA, the CDR3 is TGTGCCTGGAGTCCAGGAGGATACAATGAGCAGTTCTTC. Based on the CDR3 plus reference TRBV30 and TRBJ2-1, the full variable domain is SQTIHQWPATLVQPVGSPLSLECTVEGTSNPNLYWYRQAAGRGLQLLFYSVGIGQISSEVPQNLSASRPQDRQFILSSKKLLLSDSGFYLCAWSPGGYNEQFFGPGTRLTVL.

This clone was counted between two and nine times. Other nucleotide sequences in the sample specify the same CDR3. The chain has TRBV9 and TRBJ2-5; 12 bases agree with TRBD2. The CDR3 loop spans 15 amino acids. CDR1 is SGDLS, CDR2 YYNGEE, per germline. V lost 4 bases and J lost 3; bases outside the gene matches: 4. This CDR3 reads CASSPGLAGKETQYF. The CDR3 region has the DNA TGTGCCAGCAGCCCCGGACTAGCGGGGAAAGAGACCCAGTACTTC.

The chain couples TRBV5-4 to TRBJ2-1; D is possibly TRBD1 or TRBD2 (6 bases each). The germline V gene encodes CDR1 SGHNT and CDR2 YYREEE (reference sequence). V lost 3 bases, J lost 8 bases, and 21 bases lay in between. The CDR3 has 16 amino acids. CDR3 DNA sequence: TGTGCCAGCAGCTCCGCTTTGAAGACGAGGGGGGATGAGCAGTTCTTC. This codes for CASSSALKTRGDEQFF.

The chain is built from TRBV25-1 and TRBJ1-4; a possible D gene is TRBD1 (6 bases). This CDR3 is 15 amino acids long. Between the trimmed V and J ends, which lost 2 bases and 5 bases, there was a span of 12 bases. Germline lookup yields CDR1 MGHDK and CDR2 SYGVNS. Written as DNA, the CDR3 is TGTGCCAGCAGTGAACCAACAGGGAACAATGAAAAACTGTTTTTT. Amino acids: CASSEPTGNNEKLFF.

The chain has TRBV30 and TRBJ1-4; the D is unclear. This CDR3 is 12 amino acids long. V lost 0 bases to trimming and J lost 15 bases, with 14 bases between them. Per the germline V gene, CDR1 is GTSNPN and CDR2 is SVGIG (reference sequence). Written as DNA, the CDR3 is TGTGCCTGGAGTGTTTATCGGACGGTAGTGTTTTTT. It yields the protein CAWSVYRTVVFF.

This chain joins TRBV6-6 and TRBJ1-1, with a weak D call TRBD1 (5 bases). The germline CDR1 and CDR2 sequences are MNHNY and SVGAGI (reference sequence). CDR3 length: 14 amino acids. Trimming removed 2 bases at V and 4 bases at J, with 11 bases between. The CDR3 DNA is TGTGCCAGCAGTTACGTTAGGGGTGCCACTGAAGCTTTCTTT. It encodes CASSYVRGATEAFF.

This clone appeared a few times. V and J are TRBV29-1 and TRBJ2-6; possibly TRBD2 for D (6 bases). V was shortened by 1 base and J by 0 bases, with 10 bases between the two germline ends. Germline values: CDR1 SQVTM, CDR2 ANQGSEA. The CDR3 is 16 residues long. The CDR3 sequence is CSVEGGRGSGANVLTF. The CDR3 nucleotides read TGCAGCGTTGAAGGCGGGCGGGGCTCTGGGGCCAACGTCCTGACTTTC.

The J gene is TRBJ1-2, the V gene TRBV6-5; D is unresolved. Germline assignment: CDR1 MNHEY and CDR2 SVGAGI. The CDR3 runs to 13 residues. Trimming pared 6 bases from V and 5 bases from J, leaving 13 bases between. The CDR3 is CASSPDGFYGYTF. The DNA of the CDR3 is TGTGCCAGCAGCCCGGACGGATTTTATGGCTACACCTTC.

The chain recombines TRBV20-1 with TRBJ2-7; possibly TRBD1 for D (5 bases). Trimming stripped 3 bases from V and 9 bases from J, with 12 bases between. CDR3 size: 11 residues. Germline assignment: CDR1 DFQATT and CDR2 SNEGSKA (reference sequence). This chain's CDR3 is CSASLQGVQYF. The DNA of the CDR3 is TGCAGTGCTAGTTTACAAGGGGTGCAGTACTTC.

V and J are TRBV7-8 and TRBJ1-2; possibly TRBD1 for D (6 bases). The germline gives CDR1 SGHVS, CDR2 FQNEAQ. The CDR3 is made up of 13 amino acids. V shed 6 bases and J shed 8 bases, with 16 bases lying between them. CDR3 protein: CASSRAGAEGYTF. In DNA, the CDR3 is TGTGCCAGCAGTAGGGCAGGGGCTGAGGGCTACACCTTC.

In its sample, this clone was seen a few times. The rearrangement links TRBV30 to TRBJ1-1, with 8 nucleotides matching TRBD1. The trim removed 3 bases at V and 4 bases at J, leaving 4 bases unmatched. The germline V gene encodes CDR1 GTSNPN and CDR2 SVGIG (reference sequence). The CDR3 covers 13 residues. In nucleotides, the CDR3 is TGTGCCTGGAGCTGGACAGGGCGCACTGAAGCTTTCTTT. This translates into CAWSWTGRTEAFF.

The V and J genes are TRBV5-1 and TRBJ1-5, with D unresolved. Germline V CDR1 and CDR2: SGHRS, YFSETQ. There are 15 residues in the CDR3. V lost 4 bases, J lost 0 bases, and 11 bases lay in between. The CDR3, as DNA: TGCGCCAGCAGCCAATACGGGGATAGCAATCAGCCCCAGCATTTT. Translating it yields CASSQYGDSNQPQHF.

The CDR3 nucleotides are TGTGCCAGCAGTGACGCCGGGAGCCACCCGGGGTTCTTC. Its protein is CASSDAGSHPGFF. J is TRBJ2-1 and V is TRBV25-1; D perhaps matches TRBD2 (6 bases). Germline CDR1 MGHDK, CDR2 SYGVNS. V was cut by 3 bases and J by 15 bases, with 18 bases left in between. The CDR3 runs to 13 residues.

V usage is TRBV6-5 and J usage is TRBJ1-2; D remains unclear. CDR3 length: 15 residues. CDR1 and CDR2 from the germline V gene are MNHEY and SVGAGI. Trimming removed 7 bases at V and 2 bases at J, with 17 bases between. DNA of the CDR3: TGTGCCAGCACCACTTCCTCGGGCAGAAACTATGGCTACACCTTC. Translated, it gives CASTTSSGRNYGYTF.

The table lists this clone with a few counts. This sequence joins TRBV2 and TRBJ2-1, with 13 positions matching TRBD2. The CDR3 is made up of 16 amino acids. V dropped 5 bases and J dropped 3; count of bases not matched to a gene: 4. Germline values: CDR1 SNHLY, CDR2 FYNNEI. The CDR3 sequence is CASSRTSGSGYNEQFF. CDR3 nucleotide sequence: TGTGCCAGCAGTCGGACTAGCGGGAGTGGCTACAATGAGCAGTTCTTC. Filled out from reference TRBV2 and TRBJ2-1, the complete variable domain reads EPEVTQTPSHQVTQMGQEVILRCVPISNHLYFYWYRQILGQKVEFLVSFYNNEISEKSEIFDDQFSVERPDGSNFTLKIRSTKLEDSAMYFCASSRTSGSGYNEQFFGPGTRLTVL.

This clone occurred many times. The rearrangement links TRBV19 to TRBJ2-3, with 10 bases lining up with TRBD1. V trimming: 6 bases; J trimming: 7 bases; junction bases outside the gene matches: 10. CDR1 LNHDA and CDR2 SQIVND come from the germline V gene (reference sequence). The CDR3 consists of 15 residues. The DNA for the CDR3 is TGTGCCAGTAGCCAACCGGGACAGGGGAAATATACGCAGTATTTT. Its protein is CASSQPGQGKYTQYF.